These T cell receptor beta chains were read from a single sample in a study of molecular identifiers for immune sequencing clone quantification. Using its own MiXCR run on the PCR reads, TCRdb lists one record per CDR3 protein. The sample has more than 450,000 distinct CDR3 sequences, about 20% seen once. The sequencing sample was made of naive CD8+ T cells from blood, with Jurkat cell RNA spiked in. These receptor sequences come from a human donor in good health. Some libraries in this study had Jurkat cell RNA spiked in. CDR3s include the opening cysteine and the closing phenylalanine or tryptophan. D genes are given only for firm matches. Some rows mark clone size as missing; the rest say once, few, many or name a class of expanded clone.

V: TRBV29-1; D: -; size: many; J: TRBJ1-1; DNA: TGCAGCGTTGAGTACATGCATAGGAACACTGAAGCTTTCTTT; CDR3: CSVEYMHRNTEAFF
V: TRBV2; D: TRBD2; size: many; J: TRBJ2-6; DNA: TGTGCCAGCACCAGACTAGCGGGGGGCCCCTCTGGGGCCAACGTCCTGACTTTC; CDR3: CASTRLAGGPSGANVLTF
V: TRBV19; D: -; size: -; J: TRBJ1-5; DNA: TGTGCCAGTAGTAAGGGCCCGAGCAATCAGCCCCAGCATTTT; CDR3: CASSKGPSNQPQHF
V: TRBV14; D: TRBD2; size: -; J: TRBJ2-7; DNA: TGTGCCAGCAGCCTTGTCGGGGGGAACGAGCAGTACTTC; CDR3: CASSLVGGNEQYF
V: TRBV7-2; D: TRBD2; size: many; J: TRBJ2-1; DNA: TGTGCCAGCAGCTCCCCCCCCGGGACTAAAAGCGGGAATGAGCAGTTCTTC; CDR3: CASSSPPGTKSGNEQFF
V: TRBV6-5; D: -; size: -; J: TRBJ2-1; DNA: TGTGCCAGCAGTCCGGGACCCCCGAAAAACAATGAGCAGTTCTTC; CDR3: CASSPGPPKNNEQFF
V: TRBV27; D: -; size: many; J: TRBJ1-5; DNA: TGTGCCAGCAGTGGTTTGGGACGAAATCAGCCCCAGCATTTT; CDR3: CASSGLGRNQPQHF
V: TRBV27; D: TRBD1; size: many; J: TRBJ1-6; DNA: TGTGCCAGCAGTGGACAGGGATCCTATAATTCACCCCTCCACTTT; CDR3: CASSGQGSYNSPLHF
V: TRBV5-4; D: -; size: many; J: TRBJ2-1; DNA: TGTGCCAGCAGCCCTGCCGGGACTGACTACAATGAGCAGTTCTTC; CDR3: CASSPAGTDYNEQFF
V: TRBV4-3; D: -; size: many; J: TRBJ1-4; DNA: TGCGCCAGCAGCGCGACCAGGGGCGCGGGGGAAAAACTGTTTTTT; CDR3: CASSATRGAGEKLFF
V: TRBV15; D: -; size: many; J: TRBJ1-2; DNA: TGTGCCACCAGCGCCACATCGATTGGAGCCTATGGCTACACCTTC; CDR3: CATSATSIGAYGYTF
V: TRBV28; D: TRBD2; size: many; J: TRBJ2-1; DNA: TGTGCCAGCAGTTCCTCGACTAGCGGGAGGGCCGGTTCCTACAATGAGCAGTTCTTC; CDR3: CASSSSTSGRAGSYNEQFF
V: TRBV19; D: -; size: -; J: TRBJ2-3; DNA: TGTGCCAGTAGTATAGATTTCGTGGGAAACACAGATACGCAGTATTTT; CDR3: CASSIDFVGNTDTQYF
V: TRBV3-1; D: -; size: -; J: TRBJ2-5; DNA: TGTGCCAGCAGCCAAGATTCCGGGGTGCGGGGGACCCAGTACTTC; CDR3: CASSQDSGVRGTQYF
V: TRBV2; D: -; size: few; J: TRBJ2-1; DNA: TGTGCCAGCAGTGACTTGGGTTCCGATGAGCAGTTCTTC; CDR3: CASSDLGSDEQFF
V: TRBV7-6; D: -; size: few; J: TRBJ2-7; DNA: TGTGCCAGCACCGAACGGCCAGAAAACTACGAGCAGTACTTC; CDR3: CASTERPENYEQYF
V: TRBV4-1; D: TRBD1; size: few; J: TRBJ2-7; DNA: TGCGCCAGCAGCCCGTCGGGACAGTACTACGAGCAGTACTTC; CDR3: CASSPSGQYYEQYF
V: TRBV20-1; D: -; size: few; J: TRBJ2-7; DNA: TGCAGTGCTAGAGATGGTGTAGCGGAGAGCTCCTACGAGCAGTACTTC; CDR3: CSARDGVAESSYEQYF
V: TRBV5-5; D: TRBD1; size: -; J: TRBJ2-5; DNA: TGTGCCAGCAGCTCCGGGACAGGGGCGGGTGAGACCCAGTACTTC; CDR3: CASSSGTGAGETQYF
V: TRBV7-2; D: -; size: few; J: TRBJ1-4; DNA: TGTGCCAGCAGCTTAACAGTTGAGGCCAAAGGTCGGGAAAAACTGTTTTTT; CDR3: CASSLTVEAKGREKLFF
V: TRBV27; D: TRBD2; size: few; J: TRBJ2-7; DNA: TGTGCCAGCAGTCAGGGACTAGCTATCTACGAGCAGTACTTC; CDR3: CASSQGLAIYEQYF
V: TRBV19; D: TRBD1; size: -; J: TRBJ2-7; DNA: TGTGCCAGTAGTAGGGACAGCGGTTTGAAGCAGTACTTC; CDR3: CASSRDSGLKQYF
V: TRBV20-1; D: -; size: few; J: TRBJ2-7; DNA: TGCAGTGCTAGAGATCTGAAGGGGCCTGCCTACGAGCAGTACTTC; CDR3: CSARDLKGPAYEQYF
V: TRBV6-2/TRBV6-3; D: -; size: few; J: TRBJ2-1; DNA: TGTGCCAGCACCGTAGATATGGGCTCCTACAATGAGCAGTTCTTC; CDR3: CASTVDMGSYNEQFF
V: TRBV9; D: -; size: once; J: TRBJ2-1; DNA: TGTGCCAGCAGCGCTCCCGGGACCACCTCCTACAATGAGCAGTTCTTC; CDR3: CASSAPGTTSYNEQFF
V: TRBV20-1; D: -; size: many; J: TRBJ1-6; DNA: TGCAGTGCTACCGGAACCGTGTGCTATAATTCACCCCTCCACTTT; CDR3: CSATGTVCYNSPLHF
V: TRBV10-3; D: TRBD1; size: -; J: TRBJ2-6; DNA: TGTGCCATCAGTGATTTCGGTGAGACAGGGGGGGCCAACGTCCTGACTTTC; CDR3: CAISDFGETGGANVLTF
V: TRBV2; D: TRBD1; size: -; J: TRBJ2-3; DNA: TGTGCCAGCAGTCACCCGGGACAGGTTAGCACAGATACGCAGTATTTT; CDR3: CASSHPGQVSTDTQYF
V: TRBV30; D: TRBD1; size: many; J: TRBJ2-5; DNA: TGTGCCTGGAGTCGGGACAGCTTTGCGGAGACCCAGTACTTC; CDR3: CAWSRDSFAETQYF
V: TRBV3-1; D: -; size: few; J: TRBJ2-3; DNA: TGTGCCAGCAGCCAAAACCCCAAACTCACATATACGCAGTATTTT; CDR3: CASSQNPKLTYTQYF